This TCR beta chain was obtained from a study of T cell repertoires in cytomegalovirus infection. In this sample, this clonotype turned up a few times. Antigen: not known. A single record per CDR3 protein comes from TCRdb applying MiXCR to the reads. The sample includes about 320,000 distinct CDR3 sequences, roughly 9.5% seen only once; the top ten take roughly 4.5%. Study results and caveats: In two of eight donors, the top clonotype was HLA-C-restricted CMV-specific.

There are 15 residues in the CDR3. V was shortened by 5 bases and J by 3 bases, with 14 bases between the two germline ends. The TCR originated in a human donor in good health (CMV status not recorded). Some clones in this sample may be carry-over from other donors' samples. V usage is TRBV12-3 or TRBV12-4 and J usage is TRBJ1-5, with a tentative D call TRBD1 (6 bases). Sequencing used PBMCs. The CDR3 DNA follows: TGTGCCAGCAGTCGCGACAGGCATAACAATCAGCCCCAGCATTTT. Translation: CASSRDRHNNQPQHF.